This T cell receptor beta chain derives from a study of T cells in Graves' hyperthyroidism and ophthalmopathy. Germline CDR1 SEHNR, CDR2 FQNEAQ (reference sequence). Trimming pared 2 bases from V and 4 bases from J, leaving 14 bases between. The CDR3 covers 16 residues. Template material for amplifying TCR beta CDR3 regions consisted of RNA transcripts. HTBI primers were used for first-round RT-PCR of the TCR CDR3. TCRdb itself ran the multiplex PCR reads through MiXCR, one entry per CDR3 protein. The table includes 380,000 or so distinct CDR3 sequences, 13% detected once. This clonotype was seen only a few times.

The sequencing sample was made of blood. This sequence joins TRBV7-9 and TRBJ1-4; the D gene is possibly TRBD1 (6 bases). The receptor was isolated from a man under 40 with Graves' hyperthyroidism that later progressed to Graves' ophthalmopathy. The CDR3 DNA reads as TGTGCCAGCAGCTTATCGAGACAGGCATATAATGAAAAACTGTTTTTT. Protein: CASSLSRQAYNEKLFF.